The rows below give T cell receptor beta chains drawn from one sample of a study of CD8 T cells in ankylosing spondylitis. A single record per CDR3 protein comes from TCRdb applying MiXCR to the 5' RACE reads. The sample records 290,000 or so distinct CDR3 sequences, less than 25% being singletons. Material: blood, either unsorted or a sorted T cell fraction (not recorded which). All receptors derive from a female donor with ankylosing spondylitis or in good health (not recorded which). The CDR3 runs from the conserved cysteine through the conserved F or W. A D gene is named only where the DNA matches it firmly. A clone size is listed for some rows: how often the clone was seen (once, few, many), or a class if it is expanded.

>.|.|TRBV6-2/TRBV6-3|TRBJ2-6
TGTGCCAGCAGGAACACAGGACAGCTTCCTTCCGGGGCCAACGTCCTGACTTTC
CASRNTGQLPSGANVLTF
>.|TRBD2|TRBV5-6|TRBJ2-3
TGTGCCAGCAGCACGGGACTAGCGGGAGTTATGGATACGCAGTATTTT
CASSTGLAGVMDTQYF
>many|.|TRBV12-3/TRBV12-4|TRBJ1-5
TGTGCCAGCAGTTTGCAGGGGTTGAGGGCCCAGCATTTT
CASSLQGLRAQHF
>.|.|TRBV12-3/TRBV12-4|TRBJ2-7
TGTGCCAGCAGTTTAGAGTTAGCAAACCGGTACGAGCAGTACTTC
CASSLELANRYEQYF
>few|TRBD2|TRBV6-1|TRBJ2-1
TGTGCCAGCAGTCAGCCCCCTCTTCTAGCGGGAGGAACGGAGCGGTTCTTC
CASSQPPLLAGGTERFF
>.|TRBD1|TRBV7-9|TRBJ2-2
TGTGCCAGCAGCCGGGACAGGGGGAACACCGGGGAGCTGTTTTTT
CASSRDRGNTGELFF
>few|.|TRBV10-3|TRBJ2-1
TGTGCCATCAGTTCTAGCGCGTCGAACAATGAGCAGTTCTTC
CAISSSASNNEQFF
>.|.|TRBV6-2/TRBV6-3|TRBJ2-7
TGTGCCAGCAGTTTACCCGTGGGCTCCTACGAGCAGTACTTC
CASSLPVGSYEQYF
>.|TRBD1|TRBV12-3/TRBV12-4|TRBJ2-7
TGTGCCAGCAGGCAGACGACAGGGGGGCCGGGGCAGCAGTACTTC
CASRQTTGGPGQQYF
>.|.|TRBV5-1|TRBJ2-1
TGCGCCAGCAGCCCCGATCATCCGGGGAATGAGCAGTTCTTC
CASSPDHPGNEQFF
>.|.|TRBV18|TRBJ2-7
TGTGCCAGCTCGACCACAGTTGTCGCCGAGGACTTC
CASSTTVVAEDF
>few|.|TRBV6-5|TRBJ2-6
TGTGCCAGCAGTTACTCCCGGGCCCCAGGCCCCTCTGGGGCCAACGTCCTGACTTTC
CASSYSRAPGPSGANVLTF
>.|.|TRBV6-1|TRBJ1-1
TGTGCCACCGTCATAAGGAACACTGAAGCTTTCTTT
CATVIRNTEAFF
>few|.|TRBV7-9|TRBJ1-1
TGTGCCAGCAGCTCTCGGCCAGTGGGGAGGACCACTGAAGCTTTCTTT
CASSSRPVGRTTEAFF
>few|TRBD1|TRBV12-3/TRBV12-4|TRBJ1-1
TGTGCCGGGTACAGGGGGCTGGGCACTGAAGCTTTCTTT
CAGYRGLGTEAFF
>few|TRBD2|TRBV5-6|TRBJ2-5
TGTGCCAGCAGCTTGGGGGTAGCGGGCCTCCAAGAGACCCAGTACTTC
CASSLGVAGLQETQYF
>few|TRBD2|TRBV5-1|TRBJ2-1
TGCGCCAGCAGCTTTGGGACTACCAAGTCCTACAATGAGCAGTTCTTC
CASSFGTTKSYNEQFF
>.|TRBD2|TRBV10-3|TRBJ2-5
TGTGCCATCAGTGTCGGGCTAGCGGGAGGAGAGACCCAGTACTTC
CAISVGLAGGETQYF
>.|TRBD1|TRBV28|TRBJ1-1
TGTGCCAGCAGTCGATTGACAGGGGGAAACACTGAAGCTTTCTTT
CASSRLTGGNTEAFF
>.|TRBD1|TRBV12-3/TRBV12-4|TRBJ2-3
TGTGCCAGCAGTCATCACAGGGGGCAAGTGGATACGCAGTATTTT
CASSHHRGQVDTQYF
>few|.|TRBV10-1|TRBJ1-2
TGCGCCAGCAGTGAATCAGGCTCCTATGGCTACACCTTC
CASSESGSYGYTF
>.|TRBD1|TRBV7-8|TRBJ2-1
TGTGCCAGCAGCTTACCCCGGGGACAGGGGGTAGGGTATGAGCAGTTCTTC
CASSLPRGQGVGYEQFF
>.|TRBD2|TRBV5-1|TRBJ2-1
TGCGCCAGCAGCCATGGACTAGAGAGGGACAATGAGCAGTTCTTC
CASSHGLERDNEQFF
>.|.|TRBV4-1|TRBJ2-2
TGCGCCAGCAGCCAAGATGTCGGGCCCGGGGAGCTGTTTTTT
CASSQDVGPGELFF
>few|.|TRBV20-1|TRBJ1-1
TGCAGTGCTTACCTTGGCGGGGGGTTCACTGAAGCTTTCTTT
CSAYLGGGFTEAFF
>.|.|TRBV29-1|TRBJ1-2
TGCAGCGTTGGATATGACTATGGCTACACCTTC
CSVGYDYGYTF
>few|.|TRBV7-2|TRBJ2-1
TGTGCCAGCAGGGGGAGGAGGGGCCAAAGCCCCAATGAGCAGTTCTTC
CASRGRRGQSPNEQFF
>few|TRBD2|TRBV7-9|TRBJ2-3
TGTGCCAGCAGAAGGACTAGCGGGAGAGGCACAGATACGCAGTATTTT
CASRRTSGRGTDTQYF
>many|.|TRBV12-3/TRBV12-4|TRBJ2-2
TGTGCCAGCAGTTTGGAGGGAGATTACGGGGAGCTGTTTTTT
CASSLEGDYGELFF
>few|TRBD2|TRBV18|TRBJ2-7
TGTGCCAGCTCACCTCAGACGGGAGCGGGAGGTGGGGAGCAGTACTTC
CASSPQTGAGGGEQYF
>few|.|TRBV28|TRBJ2-1
TGTGCCACTAAAGGGGGGGGCGTAGGCGGGGCTGAGCAGTTCTTC
CATKGGGVGGAEQFF
>.|.|TRBV12-3/TRBV12-4|TRBJ2-7
TGTGCCAGCAGTTTTCAGGGGCCGATCGCCTACGAGCAGTACTTC
CASSFQGPIAYEQYF
>.|.|TRBV5-4|TRBJ1-1
TGTGCCAGCCGGAGGGTGGTGAACACTGAAGCTTTCTTT
CASRRVVNTEAFF
>.|TRBD1|TRBV19|TRBJ2-5
TGTGCCAGTAGTCTGACAGGGGAAAAAGAGACCCAGTACTTC
CASSLTGEKETQYF
>.|.|TRBV5-6|TRBJ2-4
TGTGCCAGCGAGAGGGGAAACATTCAGTACTTC
CASERGNIQYF
>.|.|TRBV6-1|TRBJ1-2
TGTGCCAGCAGCCGGGCGCCGTCGAACTATGGCTACACCTTC
CASSRAPSNYGYTF
>.|.|TRBV11-2|TRBJ2-5
TGTGCCAGCAGCTTAGTCGGGGAAGAGACCCAGTACTTC
CASSLVGEETQYF
>.|.|TRBV29-1|TRBJ2-3
TGCAGCGCCCGCCCGACGGAAAGCCCGGATACGCAGTATTTT
CSARPTESPDTQYF
>.|TRBD2|TRBV6-1|TRBJ2-1
TGTGCCAGCAAAACTAGCGGGGGATACAATGAGCAGTTCTTC
CASKTSGGYNEQFF
>many|.|TRBV28|TRBJ1-2
TGTGCCAGCAGTGCCGGAGACAGAATTAACTATGGCTACACCTTC
CASSAGDRINYGYTF
>.|.|TRBV12-3/TRBV12-4|TRBJ2-5
TGTGCCAGCAGTTTAGGCGCGGGACCGGTAAAAGAGACCCAGTACTTC
CASSLGAGPVKETQYF
>.|TRBD2|TRBV20-1|TRBJ2-1
TGCAGTGCTAGAGAGAGCGGGAACTACAATGAGCAGTTCTTC
CSARESGNYNEQFF
>once|TRBD2|TRBV7-2|TRBJ2-7
TGTGCCAGCAGCTTACTAGCGGGAGGTAGATACGAGCAGTACTTC
CASSLLAGGRYEQYF